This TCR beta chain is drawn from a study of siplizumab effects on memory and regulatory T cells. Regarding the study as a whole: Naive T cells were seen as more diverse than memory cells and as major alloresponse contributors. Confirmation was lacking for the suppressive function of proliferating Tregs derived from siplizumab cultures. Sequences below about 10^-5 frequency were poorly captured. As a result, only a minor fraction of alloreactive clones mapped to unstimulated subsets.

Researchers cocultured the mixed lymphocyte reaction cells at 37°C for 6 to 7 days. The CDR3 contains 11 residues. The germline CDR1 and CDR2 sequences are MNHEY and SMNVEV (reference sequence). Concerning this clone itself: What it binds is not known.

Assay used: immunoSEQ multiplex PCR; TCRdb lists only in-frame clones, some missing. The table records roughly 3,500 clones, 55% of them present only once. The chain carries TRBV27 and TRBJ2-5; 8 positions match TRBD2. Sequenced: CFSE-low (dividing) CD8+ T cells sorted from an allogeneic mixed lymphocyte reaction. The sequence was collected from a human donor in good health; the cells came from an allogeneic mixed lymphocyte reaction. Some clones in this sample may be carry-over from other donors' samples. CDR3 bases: TGTGCTAGCGGGATACAAGAGACCCAGTACTTC. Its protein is CASGIQETQYF.